The present entry profiles one T cell receptor beta chain with its context. This sample was included in a study of sequential checkpoint blockade in melanoma. CDR1 is SQVTM, CDR2 ANQGSEA, per germline. Trimming cost V 7 bases and J 4 bases, with 19 bases left between them. CDR3 length equals 14 residues. Using immunoSEQ multiplex PCR, the repertoire was profiled, and TCRdb retains in-frame clones only, with some absent. The table records about 6,400 clones, 15% to 20% of them present only once. The sample's treatment: randomized to nivolumab then ipilimumab (arm A) or the reverse (arm B). The starting material was tumor tissue (inferred from file names), obtained from a patient given nivolumab and ipilimumab in sequence. This clonotype was obtained from a human donor with melanoma. V and J are TRBV29-1 and TRBJ1-1, with TRBD1 as a possible D gene (5 bases). DNA of the CDR3: TGCAGCGCTCGGATGTTAGGGGAAGTCACTGAAGCTTTCTTT. Residues: CSARMLGEVTEAFF.